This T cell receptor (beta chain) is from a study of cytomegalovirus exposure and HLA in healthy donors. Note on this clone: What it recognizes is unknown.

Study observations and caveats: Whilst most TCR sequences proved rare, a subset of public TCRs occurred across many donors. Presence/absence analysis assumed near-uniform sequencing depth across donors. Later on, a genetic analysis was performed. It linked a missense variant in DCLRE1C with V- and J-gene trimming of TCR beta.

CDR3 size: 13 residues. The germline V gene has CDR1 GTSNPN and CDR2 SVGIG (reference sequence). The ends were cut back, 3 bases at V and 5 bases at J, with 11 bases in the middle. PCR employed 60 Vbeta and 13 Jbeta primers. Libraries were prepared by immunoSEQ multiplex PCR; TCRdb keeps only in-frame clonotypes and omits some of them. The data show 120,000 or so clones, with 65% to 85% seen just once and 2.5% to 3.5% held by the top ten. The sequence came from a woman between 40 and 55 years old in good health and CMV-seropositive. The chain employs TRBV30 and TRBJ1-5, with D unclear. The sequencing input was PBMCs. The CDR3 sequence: CAWSGVGYQPQHF. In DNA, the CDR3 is TGTGCCTGGAGCGGGGTAGGGTATCAGCCCCAGCATTTT.